A single sample gave rise to the 29 T cell receptor beta chains below, sequenced in a study of glioma-infiltrating T cells after dendritic cell vaccination (dated by TCRdb to 2016 to 2018). In the paper's terms, the time point label means: after dendritic cell vaccination, including at tumor progression/relapse. Receptors were amplified or captured by the immunoSEQ multiplex PCR assay. Drawn from immuneACCESS, this table holds only the in-frame rearrangements with V and J called that TCRdb kept. Clones are partly lost; checked studies trace under half to an unresolved V gene and leave the rest unexplained. This sample is represented by more than 20,000 clones; approximately 89% of them were singletons. The ten largest clones add up to about 2.9% of the sample. This sample comprised blood, obtained after dendritic cell vaccination. Receptor source: a human donor with glioblastoma.

This clone was seen a handful of times. The chain links TRBV18 to TRBJ2-1; 7 positions agree with TRBD1. Trimming at V came to 8 bases and at J to 4 bases, leaving 8 bases not matched to a gene. The V gene's germline CDR1 is KGHSH and CDR2 LQKENI. The CDR3 is 14 amino acids. CDR3 residues: CASIPGQLYNEQFF. The CDR3 nucleotides read TGTGCCAGCATACCGGGACAGCTATACAATGAGCAGTTCTTC.

This chain joins TRBV5-8 and TRBJ2-3; 9 bases align to TRBD1. Germline V gene sequence: CDR1 SGHTS, CDR2 YDEGEE. V dropped 3 bases and J dropped 5; count of bases not matched to a gene: 19. The CDR3 covers 19 residues. This chain's CDR3 is CASSSRGYYRGRGKDTQYF. The CDR3 nucleotides are TGTGCCAGCAGCTCTCGGGGTTATTACAGGGGGCGAGGTAAAGATACGCAGTATTTT.

The CDR3 region is CASSLNTGTEAFF. The CDR3 bases are TGTGCCAGCAGCTTAAACACGGGGACTGAAGCTTTCTTT. The V call is TRBV7-9, the J call TRBJ1-1; no clear D gene. Germline CDR1 SEHNR, CDR2 FQNEAQ (reference sequence). V was trimmed by 2 bases and J by 5 bases, leaving 9 bases between them. This CDR3 contains 13 residues.

Details on this clone: The sample contains more than one DNA sequence encoding this CDR3. The V call is TRBV7-2, the J call TRBJ1-2, with unresolved D. CDR3 length: 12 amino acids. From germline, CDR1 is SGHTA and CDR2 FQGNSA. V lost 0 bases and J 13 bases, leaving 12 bases between the germline ends. The CDR3 reads CASSLARAAGTF. The CDR3 region has the DNA TGTGCCAGCAGCTTAGCGCGGGCCGCGGGCACCTTC. Using reference TRBV7-2 and TRBJ1-2 for the parts outside the CDR3, the full variable domain is GAGVSQSPSNKVTEKGKDVELRCDPISGHTALYWYRQSLGQGLEFLIYFQGNSAPDKSGLPSDRFSAERTGGSVSTLTIQRTQQEDSAVYLCASSLARAAGTFGSGTRLTVV.

Note on this clone: A read error may account for a junction end that differs from germline. This sequence joins TRBV2 and TRBJ2-2, with a weak D call TRBD1 (6 bases). Germline CDR1 is SNHLY and CDR2 is FYNNEI. CDR3 length: 16 amino acids. The CDR3 region is CASSEGQGWNAGELFF. The CDR3 region has the DNA TGTGCCAGCAGTGAAGGTCAGGGGTGGAACGCCGGGGAGCTGTTTTTT.

The rearrangement joins TRBV7-9 to TRBJ1-3; D not resolved. The CDR3 totals 14 residues. The V end lost 5 bases, the J end lost 0 bases, and 8 bases lay between the germline ends. Germline CDR1 reads SEHNR; CDR2 reads FQNEAQ (reference sequence). The chain's CDR3 is CASSLGVSGNTIYF. In DNA form, the CDR3 reads TGTGCCAGCAGCCTTGGAGTCTCTGGAAACACCATATATTTT.

CDR3 loop: CASSLGASSGNTIYF. CDR3 nucleotide sequence: TGCGCCAGCAGCTTGGGGGCGAGCTCTGGAAACACCATATATTTT. The chain links TRBV5-1 to TRBJ1-3, with D unclear. The CDR3 runs to 15 residues. Trimming removed 0 bases from V and 0 bases from J, with 7 bases in between. CDR1 is SGHRS, CDR2 YFSETQ, per germline.

This chain joins TRBV15 and TRBJ2-1; 12 bases agree with TRBD2. The J segment lost 4 bases and the V segment lost 7 bases, leaving 5 bases of the junction unmatched. The CDR3 totals 15 residues. In germline, CDR1 is LNHNV, CDR2 YYDKDF (reference sequence). CDR3 nucleotide sequence: TGTGCCACCACGACCGGGACTAGCGGGTACAATGAGCAGTTCTTC. It specifies CATTTGTSGYNEQFF.

The chain employs TRBV10-2 and TRBJ2-3; 13 positions agree with TRBD2. The CDR3 length is 16 residues. CDR1 and CDR2 from the germline V gene are WSHSY and SAAADI. Trimming took 8 bases from V and 3 from J; bases not matched to a gene: 8. CDR3 coding DNA: TGCGCCAGCCGCCCCCCGACTAGCGGGGGGACAGATACGCAGTATTTT. Protein: CASRPPTSGGTDTQYF.

The chain carries TRBV12-5 and TRBJ2-1; 8 bases fit TRBD1. The CDR3 is 19 amino acids. Germline V lookup: CDR1 LGHNT, CDR2 FRNRAP. Trimming took 5 bases from V and 0 from J; bases not matched to a gene: 15. For the CDR3, the DNA is TGTGCTAGTGGTACTTCCCGTGACAGGGGCCGGAGCTCCTACAATGAGCAGTTCTTC. Its protein is CASGTSRDRGRSSYNEQFF. The full variable domain, with the rest looked up from reference TRBV12-5 and TRBJ2-1, is DARVTQTPRHKVTEMGQEVTMRCQPILGHNTVFWYRQTMMQGLELLAYFRNRAPLDDSGMPKDRFSAEMPDATLATLKIQPSEPRDSAVYFCASGTSRDRGRSSYNEQFFGPGTRLTVL.

The chain carries TRBV7-2 and TRBJ2-5; 11 nucleotides line up with TRBD2. J gave up 4 bases and V 3 bases, and 4 bases lay outside the gene matches. Germline V gene data show CDR1 as SGHTA and CDR2 as FQGNSA. CDR3 length: 15 residues. The CDR3 bases are TGTGCCAGCAGCTTTAGCGGGGGGGCAGGAGAGACCCAGTACTTC. Translated: CASSFSGGAGETQYF.

V usage is TRBV14 and J usage is TRBJ1-1; D may be TRBD1 (5 bases). The CDR3 consists of 16 residues. With 0 bases removed from V and 1 base from J, the gap between germline ends came to 12 bases. CDR1 and CDR2 from the germline V gene are SGHDN and FVKESK. The DNA for the CDR3 is TGTGCCAGCAGCCAAGAAGGTGGGGGGTCGAACACTGAAGCTTTCTTT. It yields the protein CASSQEGGGSNTEAFF.

This clone was recorded once. V gene TRBV5-1 combines with J gene TRBJ2-7, with TRBD1 matching 9 bases. CDR3 length: 16 residues. Germline assignment: CDR1 SGHRS and CDR2 YFSETQ. V gave up 4 bases and J gave up 4 bases; unmatched junction bases: 12. The CDR3 sequence is CASSRGTGNFVYEQYF. The CDR3 bases are TGCGCCAGCAGCAGAGGGACAGGGAATTTTGTGTACGAGCAGTACTTC.

The J gene is TRBJ1-6, the V gene TRBV23-1; 7 bases are a match to TRBD1. TRBV23-1 is sorted into the ORF group, with uncertain function. This CDR3 is built from 13 residues. V shed 7 bases, J shed 6 bases, and the junction held 3 bases outside the gene matches. CDR3 sequence (DNA): TGCGCCAGCACCCGGGACAGTAATTCACCCCTCCACTTT. Encoded protein: CASTRDSNSPLHF.

The gene calls are TRBV6-6 and TRBJ1-2, with D possibly TRBD1 on 6 matching bases. The CDR3 contains 16 residues. V dropped 2 bases and J dropped 6 bases, with 19 bases sitting between them. The V gene's germline CDR1 is MNHNY and CDR2 SVGAGI (reference sequence). The CDR3 DNA reads TGTGCCAGCAGTTACGACGATACAGGGTCGGGGAATGGCTACACCTTC. It codes for CASSYDDTGSGNGYTF.

The chain carries TRBV6-5 and TRBJ2-7; 11 nucleotides match TRBD1. The V and J ends lost 5 bases and 5 bases, in that order; junction bases with no gene match: 8. There are 15 residues in the CDR3. Germline V lookup: CDR1 MNHEY, CDR2 SVGAGI. CDR3 protein: CASSSWTGGLDEQYF. The CDR3 DNA reads TGTGCCAGCAGTAGCTGGACAGGGGGCTTGGACGAGCAGTACTTC.

V gene TRBV19 combines with J gene TRBJ1-2, with D unclear. The CDR3 covers 11 residues. The germline V gene has CDR1 LNHDA and CDR2 SQIVND (reference sequence). V dropped 4 bases and J dropped 10 bases, with 10 bases sitting between them. CDR3 loop: CASSTGYFYTF. Written as DNA, the CDR3 is TGTGCCAGTAGTACCGGGTATTTCTACACCTTC.

The rearrangement links TRBV5-1 to TRBJ2-3, with no clear D. The CDR3 length is 13 residues. The V end was cut by 1 base, the J end by 6 bases, with 9 bases between. Per the germline V gene, CDR1 is SGHRS and CDR2 is YFSETQ. In DNA form, the CDR3 reads TGCGCCAGCAGCTTGCCTAGTTCGGATACGCAGTATTTT. Amino acids: CASSLPSSDTQYF.

This clone was picked up one time. J is TRBJ2-5 and V is TRBV6-5; D is uncertain. Germline values: CDR1 MNHEY, CDR2 SVGAGI. V was trimmed by 0 bases and J by 2 bases, leaving 13 bases between them. The length of the CDR3 is 16 residues. The CDR3 region is CASSYSSQIPQETQYF. CDR3 DNA: TGTGCCAGCAGTTACTCGTCCCAGATCCCGCAAGAGACCCAGTACTTC.

The chain recombines TRBV5-1 with TRBJ2-1; TRBD2 aligns across 14 bases. From germline, CDR1 is SGHRS and CDR2 YFSETQ. The length of the CDR3 is 14 residues. Trimming at V came to 2 bases and at J to 12 bases, leaving 4 bases not matched to a gene. Written as DNA, the CDR3 is TGCGCCAGCAGCTTAGGGACTAGCGGGGGAGGGCAGTTCTTC. It translates to CASSLGTSGGGQFF. The full variable domain, completed using reference TRBV5-1 and TRBJ2-1, is KAGVTQTPRYLIKTRGQQVTLSCSPISGHRSVSWYQQTPGQGLQFLFEYFSETQRNKGNFPGRFSGRQFSNSRSEMNVSTLELGDSALYLCASSLGTSGGGQFFGPGTRLTVL.

The chain couples TRBV4-2 to TRBJ1-5; D call uncertain. V gave up 3 bases and J gave up 6 bases, with 12 bases separating them. The CDR3 has 14 amino acids. The V gene's germline CDR1 is LGHNA and CDR2 YNFKEQ. The CDR3 nucleotides are TGTGCCAGCAGCCAGTTTTCGGGAGTTCAGCCCCAGCATTTT. Amino acid sequence: CASSQFSGVQPQHF.

The DNA for the CDR3 is TGTGCCAGCAGCTTGGACGGGGCGGGGTTCGGGGCCAACGTCCTGACTTTC. Translating it yields CASSLDGAGFGANVLTF. The rearrangement links TRBV5-4 to TRBJ2-6, with TRBD2 as a possible D gene (6 bases). Germline lookup yields CDR1 SGHNT and CDR2 YYREEE (reference sequence). V lost 0 bases, J lost 4 bases, and 14 bases lay in between. CDR3 length: 17 amino acids.

The table lists this clone with a count of one. V and J are TRBV18 and TRBJ1-6; TRBD1 agrees at 8 bases. The length of the CDR3 is 15 residues. J was trimmed by 9 bases and V by 4 bases; bases with no gene match: 8. Germline CDR1 is KGHSH and CDR2 is LQKENI. The CDR3 region has the DNA TGTGCCAGCTCACAGAAGACAGGGGAAGGTTCACCCCTCCACTTT. This translates into CASSQKTGEGSPLHF.

The chain recombines TRBV4-1 with TRBJ1-5, with 8 bases lining up with TRBD1. CDR3 length equals 15 residues. Trimming at V came to 2 bases and at J to 4 bases, leaving 4 bases not matched to a gene. Germline CDR1 is MGHRA and CDR2 is YSYEKL. The CDR3 DNA reads as TGCGCCAGCAGCCAATCCCGGGACAGGAATCAGCCCCAGCATTTT. Translated: CASSQSRDRNQPQHF.

This chain joins TRBV5-1 and TRBJ2-5; 11 nucleotides line up with TRBD2. The CDR3 contains 14 residues. After removal of 4 bases from V and 4 bases from J, the junction contained 3 bases not matched to a gene. CDR1 is SGHRS, CDR2 YFSETQ, per germline. In DNA, the CDR3 is TGCGCCAGCAGCCCTAGCGGGGGGCTAGAGACCCAGTACTTC. Amino acids: CASSPSGGLETQYF.

Note on this clone: Mismatch with germline at one junction end may stem from a read error. The genes are TRBV10-2 and TRBJ2-5; D ambiguous. There are 11 residues in the CDR3. Germline V gene data show CDR1 as WSHSY and CDR2 as SAAADI. CDR3: CASSEREAQYF. DNA of the CDR3: TGCGCCAGCAGTGAAAGAGAGGCCCAGTACTTC.

This clone was found once. The gene calls are TRBV11-3 and TRBJ2-3; 10 bases agree with TRBD1. The J segment lost 4 bases and the V segment lost 5 bases, leaving 6 bases of the junction unmatched. In germline, CDR1 is SGHNT, CDR2 YENEEA. The CDR3 runs 15 residues. The CDR3 DNA sequence: TGTGCCAGCAGCGACCGGGACAGGGGAGCAGATACGCAGTATTTT. Translation: CASSDRDRGADTQYF.

The rearrangement joins TRBV2 to TRBJ2-7; TRBD1 is a possible D gene (6 bases). Germline CDR1 is SNHLY and CDR2 is FYNNEI. V was pared by 5 bases and J by 0 bases, with 11 bases between. The CDR3 consists of 14 residues. The CDR3 region is CASSRGQNSYEQYF. As DNA, the CDR3 is TGTGCCAGCAGTCGAGGACAGAACTCCTACGAGCAGTACTTC.

This clone was seen a single time. V usage is TRBV6-4 and J usage is TRBJ2-3; D may be TRBD2 (6 bases). CDR3 length equals 14 residues. Trimming shortened V by 4 bases and J by 4 bases, and 12 bases separated the two germline ends. Germline CDR1 and CDR2: MRHNA and SNTAGT. The CDR3 here is CASSVNWRADTQYF. CDR3 bases: TGTGCCAGCAGTGTGAATTGGAGGGCAGATACGCAGTATTTT.